The 20 T cell receptor beta chains given below trace back to one sample, sequenced in a study of cytomegalovirus exposure and HLA in healthy donors. PCR employed 60 Vbeta and 13 Jbeta primers. Profiled with immunoSEQ multiplex PCR; TCRdb holds only in-frame clones, not every one. The profile shows about 100,000 clones, roughly 80% of them singletons. The sequenced sample was PBMCs. The receptors stem from a man aged 35 to 55 in good health and CMV-seronegative.

The rearrangement links TRBV9 to TRBJ2-5; 7 nucleotides align to TRBD2. The CDR3 loop spans 14 amino acids. Trimming removed 4 bases from V and 2 bases from J; junction bases left unmatched: 5. Per the germline V gene, CDR1 is SGDLS and CDR2 is YYNGEE. The CDR3 sequence is CASSTSSGQETQYF. The CDR3 DNA reads TGTGCCAGCAGCACCTCTAGCGGTCAAGAGACCCAGTACTTC.

The chain links TRBV30 to TRBJ1-2, with 7 bases matching TRBD1. Germline CDR1 is GTSNPN and CDR2 is SVGIG (reference sequence). This CDR3 spans 14 amino acids. With V trimmed by 5 bases and J by 7 bases, 13 bases remained unmatched. CDR3 nucleotide sequence: TGTGCCTGGGATAGAACAGGGGTAGGGGTTGGCTACACCTTC. Amino acid sequence: CAWDRTGVGVGYTF.

This clone showed up just once. The J gene is TRBJ1-3, the V gene TRBV5-4; D ambiguous. Trimming left V 6 bases short and J 0 bases short, with 10 bases between. Germline CDR1 and CDR2: SGHNT and YYREEE (reference sequence). The CDR3 extends over 14 amino acids. The CDR3 coding sequence is TGTGCCAGCATGGGCAAGAACTCTGGAAACACCATATATTTT. Residues: CASMGKNSGNTIYF.

The J gene is TRBJ1-6, the V gene TRBV2, with 11 bases identical to TRBD1. Germline V CDR1 and CDR2: SNHLY, FYNNEI. The CDR3 consists of 15 residues. J was trimmed by 5 bases and V by 7 bases; bases with no gene match: 4. The CDR3 loop reads CASTGQGANNSPLHF. CDR3 in DNA: TGTGCCAGCACCGGACAGGGGGCAAATAATTCACCCCTCCACTTT. Filled out from reference TRBV2 and TRBJ1-6, the complete variable domain reads EPEVTQTPSHQVTQMGQEVILRCVPISNHLYFYWYRQILGQKVEFLVSFYNNEISEKSEIFDDQFSVERPDGSNFTLKIRSTKLEDSAMYFCASTGQGANNSPLHFGNGTRLTVT.

This clone was counted only a few times. This chain connects TRBV5-4 to TRBJ2-1; TRBD2 matches at 10 bases. The germline V gene has CDR1 SGHNT and CDR2 YYREEE (reference sequence). The length of the CDR3 is 14 residues. The V segment lost 5 bases and the J segment 10 bases; nucleotides outside the gene matches: 9. CDR3 loop: CASRALAGVDEQFF. The CDR3 nucleotides are TGTGCCAGCAGGGCCCTAGCGGGGGTAGACGAGCAGTTCTTC. Variable domain in full (rest from reference TRBV5-4 and TRBJ2-1): ETGVTQSPTHLIKTRGQQVTLRCSSQSGHNTVSWYQQALGQGPQFIFQYYREEENGRGNFPPRFSGLQFPNYSSELNVNALELDDSALYLCASRALAGVDEQFFGPGTRLTVL.

The chain couples TRBV16 to TRBJ1-2; 8 bases match TRBD1. CDR1 and CDR2 (germline): KGHSY, FQNENV. CDR3 size: 16 residues. V shed 1 base and J 0 bases; nucleotides not matched to a gene: 4. The CDR3 region has the DNA TGTGCCAGCAGCCAATGGCAGGGGGCTTCTAACTATGGCTACACCTTC. This gives the protein CASSQWQGASNYGYTF.

In its sample, this clone was seen a few times. The V call is TRBV18, the J call TRBJ2-3; 9 nucleotides line up with TRBD1. The junction had 8 bases not matched to a gene; V was cut back by 4 bases and J by 3 bases. CDR3 length: 16 amino acids. CDR1 and CDR2 (germline): KGHSH, LQKENI. The CDR3 nucleotides are TGTGCCAGCTCACGCGGACAGGGGATTCGAACAGATACGCAGTATTTT. Translated: CASSRGQGIRTDTQYF. Looking up the rest from reference TRBV18 and TRBJ2-3 gives the full variable domain: NAGVMQNPRHLVRRRGQEARLRCSPMKGHSHVYWYRQLPEEGLKFMVYLQKENIIDESGMPKERFSAEFPKEGPSILRIQQVVRGDSAAYFCASSRGQGIRTDTQYFGPGTRLTVL.

The chain recombines TRBV5-1 with TRBJ1-6, with 7 positions matching TRBD1. This CDR3 comprises 15 residues. Trimming cost V 3 bases and J 5 bases; bases outside gene matches: 5. Looked up from germline, CDR1 is SGHRS and CDR2 is YFSETQ. CDR3 region: CASSYDRADNSPLHF. The CDR3 DNA is TGCGCCAGCAGCTACGACAGGGCCGATAATTCACCCCTCCACTTT.

The chain recombines TRBV6-6 with TRBJ1-5; 7 bases fit TRBD1. The ends lost 4 bases at V and 1 base at J; junction bases unmatched: 7. The CDR3 is made up of 16 amino acids. The germline V gene has CDR1 MNHNY and CDR2 SVGAGI (reference sequence). The CDR3 region is CASSFPATGSNQPQHF. CDR3 nucleotides: TGTGCCAGCAGTTTCCCCGCGACAGGGAGCAATCAGCCCCAGCATTTT.

The chain links TRBV7-9 to TRBJ2-1, with unresolved D. Germline CDR1 SEHNR, CDR2 FQNEAQ (reference sequence). Between the trimmed V and J ends, which lost 2 bases and 12 bases, there was a span of 8 bases. This CDR3 contains 11 residues. CDR3: CASSLFSRQFF. CDR3 DNA sequence: TGTGCCAGCAGCTTATTCTCGCGGCAGTTCTTC.

This clone was detected only a few times. The CDR3 DNA is TGTGCCAGCAGCCGACAGGAGACTGGAAACACCATATATTTT. This codes for CASSRQETGNTIYF. V is TRBV28 and J is TRBJ1-3; possibly TRBD1 for D (6 bases). This CDR3 is 14 amino acids long. The V gene's germline CDR1 is MDHEN and CDR2 SYDVKM. Trimming left V 6 bases short and J 2 bases short, with 11 bases between.

The chain recombines TRBV7-2 with TRBJ1-4; D not certain. V was pared by 4 bases and J by 5 bases, with 14 bases between. Per germline, CDR1 SGHTA and CDR2 FQGNSA. The CDR3 covers 15 residues. In DNA, the CDR3 is TGTGCCAGCAGCTCTCAGACTGCCTTAAATGAAAAACTGTTTTTT. This encodes CASSSQTALNEKLFF.

This clone has more than one count but fewer than ten. The genes are TRBV7-9 and TRBJ2-2, with D perhaps TRBD1 (5 bases). Germline V gene data show CDR1 as SEHNR and CDR2 as FQNEAQ (reference sequence). CDR3 length: 14 residues. V lost 2 bases and J lost 6, with 10 bases in between. The CDR3 here is CASSLSGYAGELFF. The CDR3, as DNA: TGTGCCAGCAGCTTATCAGGGTATGCCGGGGAGCTGTTTTTT.

This clone appeared a single time. The chain has TRBV14 and TRBJ2-5; 8 nucleotides align to TRBD2. Germline lookup yields CDR1 SGHDN and CDR2 FVKESK. The CDR3 spans 17 residues. Trimming cost V 0 bases and J 2 bases; bases outside gene matches: 8. For the CDR3, the DNA is TGTGCCAGCAGCCAAGATCGAGGCGGGGGGCTTCAAGAGACCCAGTACTTC. Its protein is CASSQDRGGGLQETQYF.

In this sample, this clone turned up once. The chain recombines TRBV2 with TRBJ1-1, with 8 positions matching TRBD1. The J segment lost 5 bases and the V segment lost 8 bases, leaving 7 bases of the junction unmatched. This CDR3 has 13 residues. The germline CDR1 and CDR2 sequences are SNHLY and FYNNEI. CDR3 sequence: CASGDRWWTEAFF. CDR3 bases: TGTGCCAGCGGGGACAGGTGGTGGACTGAAGCTTTCTTT.

The chain's CDR3 is CASSEARGTNTGELFF. The DNA for the CDR3 is TGTGCCAGCAGTGAAGCGCGGGGTACGAACACCGGGGAGCTGTTTTTT. The chain employs TRBV2 and TRBJ2-2, with D perhaps TRBD2 (6 bases). Trimming removed 0 bases from V and 0 bases from J, with 8 bases in between. The CDR3 length is 16 residues. Germline V gene lookup returns CDR1 SNHLY and CDR2 FYNNEI.

The V gene is TRBV15, the J gene TRBJ1-1, with D possibly matching TRBD1 (6 bases). V was trimmed by 4 bases and J by 0 bases, leaving 18 bases between them. The CDR3 is 17 residues long. The germline V gene has CDR1 LNHNV and CDR2 YYDKDF (reference sequence). In DNA, the CDR3 is TGTGCCACCAGCAAGACGAAAAGACAGGATCTGAACACTGAAGCTTTCTTT. This codes for CATSKTKRQDLNTEAFF.

J is TRBJ2-1 and V is TRBV5-4; 7 nucleotides match TRBD1. Unmatched junction bases numbered 4, after V lost 4 bases and J lost 0 bases. The CDR3 runs to 15 residues. Germline loops: CDR1 SGHNT, CDR2 YYREEE (reference sequence). The CDR3 DNA reads TGTGCCAGCAGCCGGGACAGCAGCTCCTACAATGAGCAGTTCTTC. It encodes CASSRDSSSYNEQFF.

The rearrangement joins TRBV6-5 to TRBJ1-1, with TRBD1 as a possible D gene (5 bases). This CDR3 contains 14 residues. The V and J ends lost 4 bases and 4 bases respectively, with 13 bases between them. In germline, CDR1 is MNHEY, CDR2 SVGAGI. The CDR3 loop reads CASSWAGGGTEAFF. In DNA form, the CDR3 reads TGTGCCAGCAGTTGGGCGGGGGGTGGCACTGAAGCTTTCTTT.

This clone came up once. The chain combines TRBV4-1 with TRBJ1-2; the D is unclear. Trimming removed 3 bases at V and 2 bases at J, with 7 bases between. The CDR3 runs to 13 residues. Germline lookup yields CDR1 MGHRA and CDR2 YSYEKL. In DNA, the CDR3 is TGCGCCAGCAGCCATGGTCGGAACTATGGCTACACCTTC. Its translation is CASSHGRNYGYTF.